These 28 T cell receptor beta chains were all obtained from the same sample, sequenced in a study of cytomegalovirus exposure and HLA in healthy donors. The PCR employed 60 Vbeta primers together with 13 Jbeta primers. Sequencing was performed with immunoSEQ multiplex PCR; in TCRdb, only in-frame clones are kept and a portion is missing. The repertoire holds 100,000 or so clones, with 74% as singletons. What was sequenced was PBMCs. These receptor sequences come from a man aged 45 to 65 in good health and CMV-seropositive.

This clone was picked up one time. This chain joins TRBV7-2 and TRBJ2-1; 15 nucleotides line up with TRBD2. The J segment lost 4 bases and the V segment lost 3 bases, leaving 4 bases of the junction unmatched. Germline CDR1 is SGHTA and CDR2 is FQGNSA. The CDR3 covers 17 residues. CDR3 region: CASSFGLAGGYYNEQFF. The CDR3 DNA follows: TGTGCCAGCAGCTTCGGACTAGCGGGGGGGTATTACAATGAGCAGTTCTTC.

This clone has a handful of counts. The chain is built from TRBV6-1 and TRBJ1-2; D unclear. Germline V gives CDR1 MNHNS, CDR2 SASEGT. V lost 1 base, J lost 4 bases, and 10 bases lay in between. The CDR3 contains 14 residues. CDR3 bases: TGTGCCAGCAGTGAAGACGGCACAGCCTATGGCTACACCTTC. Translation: CASSEDGTAYGYTF.

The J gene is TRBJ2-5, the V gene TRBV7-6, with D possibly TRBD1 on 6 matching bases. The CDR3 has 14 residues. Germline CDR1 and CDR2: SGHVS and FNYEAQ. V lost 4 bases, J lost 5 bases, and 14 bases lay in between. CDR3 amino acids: CASSYRRGRETQYF. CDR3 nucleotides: TGTGCCAGCAGCTACCGCAGGGGTAGGGAGACCCAGTACTTC.

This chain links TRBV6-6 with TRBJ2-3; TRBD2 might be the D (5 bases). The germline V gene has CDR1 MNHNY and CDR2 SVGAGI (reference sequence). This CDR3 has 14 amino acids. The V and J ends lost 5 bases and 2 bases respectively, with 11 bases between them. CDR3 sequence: CASSRSLATDTQYF. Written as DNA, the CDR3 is TGTGCCAGCAGTAGGTCCCTAGCCACAGATACGCAGTATTTT.

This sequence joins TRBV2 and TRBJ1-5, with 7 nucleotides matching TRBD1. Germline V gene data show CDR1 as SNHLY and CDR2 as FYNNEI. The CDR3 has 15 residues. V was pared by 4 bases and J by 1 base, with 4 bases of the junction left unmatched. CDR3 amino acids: CASSGGGGSNQPQHF. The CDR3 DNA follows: TGTGCCAGCAGTGGAGGGGGCGGAAGCAATCAGCCCCAGCATTTT.

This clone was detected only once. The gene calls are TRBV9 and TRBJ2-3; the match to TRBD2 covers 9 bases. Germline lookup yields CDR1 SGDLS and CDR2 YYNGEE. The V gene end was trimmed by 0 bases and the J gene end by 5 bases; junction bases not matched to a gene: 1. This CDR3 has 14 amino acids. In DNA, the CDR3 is TGTGCCAGCAGCGTAGGAGCGGGGGGAGATACGCAGTATTTT. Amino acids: CASSVGAGGDTQYF.

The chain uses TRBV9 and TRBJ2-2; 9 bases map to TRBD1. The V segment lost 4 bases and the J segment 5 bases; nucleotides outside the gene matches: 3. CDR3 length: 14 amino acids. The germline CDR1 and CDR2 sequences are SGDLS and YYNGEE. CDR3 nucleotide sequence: TGTGCCAGCAGCCTAGACAGGGGGACCGGGGAGCTGTTTTTT. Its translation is CASSLDRGTGELFF.

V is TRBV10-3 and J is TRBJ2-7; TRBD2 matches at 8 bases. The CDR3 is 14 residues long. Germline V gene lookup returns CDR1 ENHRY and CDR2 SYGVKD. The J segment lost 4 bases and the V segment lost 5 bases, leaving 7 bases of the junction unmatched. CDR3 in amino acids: CAISKTSGLYEQYF. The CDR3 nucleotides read TGTGCCATCAGTAAAACTAGCGGACTATACGAGCAGTACTTC.

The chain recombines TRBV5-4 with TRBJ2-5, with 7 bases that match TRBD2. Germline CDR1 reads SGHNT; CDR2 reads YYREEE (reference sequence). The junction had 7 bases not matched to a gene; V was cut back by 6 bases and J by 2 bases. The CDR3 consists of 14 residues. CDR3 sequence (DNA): TGTGCCAGCAATCGGAGGGGACTACAAGAGACCCAGTACTTC. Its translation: CASNRRGLQETQYF.

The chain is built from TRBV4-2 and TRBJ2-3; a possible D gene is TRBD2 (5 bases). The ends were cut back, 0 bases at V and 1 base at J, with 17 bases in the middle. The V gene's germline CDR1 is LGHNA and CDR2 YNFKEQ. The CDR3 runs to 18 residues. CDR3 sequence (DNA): TGTGCCAGCAGCCAAGATTTAGCAAGGGCGCGGGGCACAGATACGCAGTATTTT. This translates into CASSQDLARARGTDTQYF.

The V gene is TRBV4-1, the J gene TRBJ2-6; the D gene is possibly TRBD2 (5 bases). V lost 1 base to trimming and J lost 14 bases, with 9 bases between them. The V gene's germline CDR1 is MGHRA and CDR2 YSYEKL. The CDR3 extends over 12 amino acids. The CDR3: CASSQVSGILTF. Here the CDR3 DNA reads TGCGCCAGCAGCCAAGTTTCCGGGATCCTGACTTTC.

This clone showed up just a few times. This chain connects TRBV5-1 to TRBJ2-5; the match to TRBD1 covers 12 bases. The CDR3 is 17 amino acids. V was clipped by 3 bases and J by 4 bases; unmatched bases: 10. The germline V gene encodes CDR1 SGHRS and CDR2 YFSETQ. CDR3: CASSYAGTGGEGETQYF. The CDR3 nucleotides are TGCGCCAGCAGCTACGCCGGGACAGGGGGCGAGGGAGAGACCCAGTACTTC.

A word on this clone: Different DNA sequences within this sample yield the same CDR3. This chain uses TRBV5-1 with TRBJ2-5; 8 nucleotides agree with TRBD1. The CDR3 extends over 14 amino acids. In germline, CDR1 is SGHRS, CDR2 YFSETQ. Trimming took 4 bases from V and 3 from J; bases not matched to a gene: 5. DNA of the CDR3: TGCGCCAGCAGCCCTCAGACAGGGGAAGAGACCCAGTACTTC. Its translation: CASSPQTGEETQYF. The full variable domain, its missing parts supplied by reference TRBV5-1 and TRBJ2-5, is KAGVTQTPRYLIKTRGQQVTLSCSPISGHRSVSWYQQTPGQGLQFLFEYFSETQRNKGNFPGRFSGRQFSNSRSEMNVSTLELGDSALYLCASSPQTGEETQYFGPGTRLLVL.

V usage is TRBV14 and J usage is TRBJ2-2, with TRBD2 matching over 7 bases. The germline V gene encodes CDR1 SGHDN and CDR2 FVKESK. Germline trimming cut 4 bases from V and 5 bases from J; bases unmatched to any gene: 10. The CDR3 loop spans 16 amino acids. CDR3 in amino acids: CASSPLLGRGTGELFF. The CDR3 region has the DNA TGTGCCAGCAGCCCCCTTCTAGGGCGGGGGACCGGGGAGCTGTTTTTT. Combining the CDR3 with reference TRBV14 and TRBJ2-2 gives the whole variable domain EAGVTQFPSHSVIEKGQTVTLRCDPISGHDNLYWYRRVMGKEIKFLLHFVKESKQDESGMPNNRFLAERTGGTYSTLKVQPAELEDSGVYFCASSPLLGRGTGELFFGEGSRLTVL.

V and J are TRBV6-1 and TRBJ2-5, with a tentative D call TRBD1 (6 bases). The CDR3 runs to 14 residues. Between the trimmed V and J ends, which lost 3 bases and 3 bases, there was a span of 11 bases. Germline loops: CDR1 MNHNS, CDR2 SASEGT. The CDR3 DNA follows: TGTGCCAGCAGTGATTCTGGACAGAAAGAGACCCAGTACTTC. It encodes CASSDSGQKETQYF.

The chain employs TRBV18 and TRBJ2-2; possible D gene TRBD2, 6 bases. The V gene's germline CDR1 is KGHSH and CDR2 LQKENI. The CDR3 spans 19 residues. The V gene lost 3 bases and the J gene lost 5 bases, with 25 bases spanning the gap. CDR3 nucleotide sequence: TGTGCCAGCTCACCGAGGTTGGAACTAGCCTCAGTACATACCGGGGAGCTGTTTTTT. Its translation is CASSPRLELASVHTGELFF.

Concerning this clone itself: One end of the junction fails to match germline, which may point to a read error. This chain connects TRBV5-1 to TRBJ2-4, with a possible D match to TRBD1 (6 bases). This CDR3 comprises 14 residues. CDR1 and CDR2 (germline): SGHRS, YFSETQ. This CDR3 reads CASSRDLGGGGLSF. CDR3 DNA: TGCGCCAGCAGTCGGGACCTGGGTGGGGGCGGGCTCTCCTTC.

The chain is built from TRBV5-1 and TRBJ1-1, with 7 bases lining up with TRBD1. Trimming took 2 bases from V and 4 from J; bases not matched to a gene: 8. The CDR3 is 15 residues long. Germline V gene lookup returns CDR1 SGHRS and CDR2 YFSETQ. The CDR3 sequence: CASSLDRDAGTEAFF. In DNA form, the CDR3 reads TGCGCCAGCAGCTTAGACAGGGACGCAGGCACTGAAGCTTTCTTT.

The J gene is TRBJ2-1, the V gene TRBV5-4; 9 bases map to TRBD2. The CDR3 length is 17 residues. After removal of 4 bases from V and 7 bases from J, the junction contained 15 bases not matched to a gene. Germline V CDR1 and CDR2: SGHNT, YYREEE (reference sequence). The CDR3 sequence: CASSLGGAGGSLNEQFF. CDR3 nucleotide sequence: TGTGCCAGCAGCCTGGGGGGAGCGGGAGGCTCATTGAATGAGCAGTTCTTC.

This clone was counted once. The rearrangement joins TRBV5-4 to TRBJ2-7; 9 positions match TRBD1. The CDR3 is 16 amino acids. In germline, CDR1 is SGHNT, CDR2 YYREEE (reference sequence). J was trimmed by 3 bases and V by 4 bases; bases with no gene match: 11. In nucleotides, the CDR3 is TGTGCCAGCAGCAAAAGCTCCGGGACAGGGATCTACGAGCAGTACTTC. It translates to CASSKSSGTGIYEQYF.

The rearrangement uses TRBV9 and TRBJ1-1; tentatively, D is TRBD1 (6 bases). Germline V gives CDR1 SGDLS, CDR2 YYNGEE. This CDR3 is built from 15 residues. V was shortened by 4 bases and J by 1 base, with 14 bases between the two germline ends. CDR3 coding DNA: TGTGCCAGCAGCTCTGTAGGGGGTGGGAACACTGAAGCTTTCTTT. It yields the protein CASSSVGGGNTEAFF.

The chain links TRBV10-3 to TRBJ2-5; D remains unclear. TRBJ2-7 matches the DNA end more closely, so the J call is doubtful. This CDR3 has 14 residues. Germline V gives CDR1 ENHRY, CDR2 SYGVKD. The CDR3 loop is CAISEVVSSYEQYF. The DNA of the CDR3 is TGTGCCATCAGTGAGGTGGTGAGTTCCTACGAGCAGTACTTC.

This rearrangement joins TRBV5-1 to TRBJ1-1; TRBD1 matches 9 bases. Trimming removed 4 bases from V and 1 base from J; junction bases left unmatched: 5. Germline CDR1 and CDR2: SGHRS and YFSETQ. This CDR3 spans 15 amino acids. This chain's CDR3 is CASSVGQGRNTEAFF. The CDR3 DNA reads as TGCGCCAGCAGCGTCGGACAGGGGAGGAACACTGAAGCTTTCTTT. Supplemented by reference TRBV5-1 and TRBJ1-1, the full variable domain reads KAGVTQTPRYLIKTRGQQVTLSCSPISGHRSVSWYQQTPGQGLQFLFEYFSETQRNKGNFPGRFSGRQFSNSRSEMNVSTLELGDSALYLCASSVGQGRNTEAFFGQGTRLTVV.

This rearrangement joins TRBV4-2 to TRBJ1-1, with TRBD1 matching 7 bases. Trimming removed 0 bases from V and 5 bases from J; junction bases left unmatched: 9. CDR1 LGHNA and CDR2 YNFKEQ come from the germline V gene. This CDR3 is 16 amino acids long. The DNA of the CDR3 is TGTGCCAGCAGCCAAGATCTTGACAGGGTCGGGACTGAAGCTTTCTTT. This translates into CASSQDLDRVGTEAFF.

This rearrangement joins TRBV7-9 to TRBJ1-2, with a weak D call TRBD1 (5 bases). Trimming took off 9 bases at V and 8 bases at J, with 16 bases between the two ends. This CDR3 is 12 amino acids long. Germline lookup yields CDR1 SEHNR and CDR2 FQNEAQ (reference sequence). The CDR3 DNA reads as TGTGCCAGTACTCAGGGCCTCGAAGGCTACACCTTC. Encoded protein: CASTQGLEGYTF.

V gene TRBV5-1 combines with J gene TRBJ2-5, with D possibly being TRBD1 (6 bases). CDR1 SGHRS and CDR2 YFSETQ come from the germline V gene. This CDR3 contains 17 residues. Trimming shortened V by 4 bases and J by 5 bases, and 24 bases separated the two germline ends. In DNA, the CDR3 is TGCGCCAGCAGCCGAACAGATCTAACAGGGAAATCGGAGACCCAGTACTTC. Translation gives CASSRTDLTGKSETQYF.

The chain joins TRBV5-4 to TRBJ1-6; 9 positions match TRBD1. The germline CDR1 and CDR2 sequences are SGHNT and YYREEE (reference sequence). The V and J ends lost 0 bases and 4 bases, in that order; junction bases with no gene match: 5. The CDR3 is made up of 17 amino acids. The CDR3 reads CASSLGGDRGYNSPLHF. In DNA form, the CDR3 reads TGTGCCAGCAGCTTGGGGGGTGACAGGGGGTATAATTCACCCCTCCACTTT.

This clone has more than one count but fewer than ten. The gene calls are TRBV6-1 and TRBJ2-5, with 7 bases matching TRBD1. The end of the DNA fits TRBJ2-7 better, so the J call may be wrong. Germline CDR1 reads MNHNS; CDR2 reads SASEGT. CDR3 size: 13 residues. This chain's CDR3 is CASDQGETYEQYF. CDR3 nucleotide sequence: TGTGCCAGCGATCAGGGGGAGACCTACGAGCAGTACTTC.